The 25 T cell receptor beta chains below come from one sample, sequenced in a study of metastatic and nonmetastatic thyroid tumors. Each patient came to thyroid surgery without any prior treatment (of any kind). TCRdb reprocessed the PCR reads using MiXCR. Seen here are approximately 11,000 clones, under 30% observed once, and the top ten hold about 11%. The sequencing input was tumor tissue. These receptor sequences come from a male donor with papillary thyroid cancer or a benign thyroid nodule (not recorded which). Some clones in this sample may be carry-over from other donors' samples.

This clone appeared a few times. The chain couples TRBV27 to TRBJ2-7, with D unclear. Germline V gene data show CDR1 as MNHEY and CDR2 as SMNVEV (reference sequence). CDR3 length: 12 amino acids. V shed 8 bases and J shed 3 bases, with 11 bases lying between them. The CDR3 DNA reads TGTGCCAGCGGCCCGGGCCTCTACGAGCAGTACTTC. It specifies CASGPGLYEQYF.

In this sample, this clone turned up many times. Other DNA sequences from this sample encode an identical CDR3 as well. V gene TRBV11-3 combines with J gene TRBJ2-3; D is undetermined. This CDR3 region has 13 residues. Germline V lookup: CDR1 SGHNT, CDR2 YENEEA. The V and J ends lost 5 bases and 0 bases respectively, with 6 bases between them. CDR3 nucleotide sequence: TGTGCCAGCAGCCGGCGTAGCACAGATACGCAGTATTTT. It translates to CASSRRSTDTQYF.

V gene TRBV18 combines with J gene TRBJ2-7; D is unclear. This CDR3 comprises 13 residues. CDR1 and CDR2 (germline): KGHSH, LQKENI. V gave up 0 bases and J gave up 7 bases, with 10 bases separating them. The CDR3 coding sequence is TGTGCCAGCTCACCACCCAGCGCGCGGGAGCAGTACTTC. It specifies CASSPPSAREQYF.

For this clone: It is likely a read error, because the conserved phenylalanine at the end of the CDR3 is missing. Because the CDR3's place on the DNA is in doubt, the DNA is left out and the CDR3 is given as listed by TCRdb. This rearrangement joins TRBV9 to TRBJ2-4; the table's D call, TRBD2, has no DNA check behind it. The CDR3 has 9 amino acids, counting both end residues. Germline loops: CDR1 SGDLS, CDR2 YYNGEE. CDR3 loop: CASSEAGGE.

This clone has a count of ten or more. This rearrangement joins TRBV7-9 to TRBJ2-5, with 9 nucleotides matching TRBD2. This CDR3 has 16 amino acids. V trimming: 4 bases; J trimming: 1 base; junction bases outside the gene matches: 7. Germline values: CDR1 SEHNR, CDR2 FQNEAQ (reference sequence). DNA of the CDR3: TGTGCCAGCAGCTCGGGACTAGCCATAACCCAAGAGACCCAGTACTTC. Its protein is CASSSGLAITQETQYF.

This clone is medium-sized. This sequence joins TRBV20-1 and TRBJ1-1; possibly TRBD1 for D (5 bases). Deletions cut 6 bases from V and 3 bases from J, with 17 bases between. Per the germline V gene, CDR1 is DFQATT and CDR2 is SNEGSKA (reference sequence). The CDR3 consists of 14 residues. The CDR3 loop is CSATTAPEHTEAFF. As DNA, the CDR3 is TGCAGTGCCACGACAGCCCCGGAGCACACTGAAGCTTTCTTT.

The chain links TRBV7-2 to TRBJ1-2; 7 bases are a match to TRBD1. Germline V gives CDR1 SGHTA, CDR2 FQGNSA. The CDR3 has 15 residues. The junction had 10 bases not matched to a gene; V was cut back by 3 bases and J by 6 bases. The DNA for the CDR3 is TGTGCCAGCAGCTTCTCCTCCGGGACAGCCCATGGCTACACCTTC. Protein: CASSFSSGTAHGYTF.

This clone was counted once. The chain joins TRBV20-1 to TRBJ2-2, with TRBD1 matching 12 bases. The CDR3 has 14 amino acids. Trimming cost V 6 bases and J 7 bases; bases outside gene matches: 6. The V gene's germline CDR1 is DFQATT and CDR2 SNEGSKA (reference sequence). The CDR3 nucleotides are TGCAGTGCGGGACAGGGGGCCAGTATCGGGGAGCTGTTTTTT. It is translated as CSAGQGASIGELFF.

This clone showed up just a few times. The junction and the germline gene differ at one end; a read error may be behind it. This chain uses TRBV6-1 with TRBJ2-5, with a weak D call TRBD2 (6 bases). CDR1 and CDR2 from the germline V gene are MNHNS and SASEGT. CDR3 length: 16 amino acids. CDR3 in DNA: TGTGCCAGCAGTGAAGCTGTTTCGGGACTGGGAGAGACACAGTACTTC. It is translated as CASSEAVSGLGETQYF.

The chain links TRBV28 to TRBJ2-1; D gene uncertain. The CDR3 has 18 amino acids. Trimming stripped 5 bases from V and 0 bases from J, with 20 bases between. Germline V lookup: CDR1 MDHEN, CDR2 SYDVKM. CDR3 sequence (DNA): TGTGCCAGCAGTCCCCCCCGACGTCTAAGCACCTCCTACAATGAGCAGTTCTTC. Translating gives CASSPPRRLSTSYNEQFF.

This clone was seen at least ten times. The chain uses TRBV20-1 and TRBJ2-5, with D possibly being TRBD1 or TRBD2 (5 bases each). Germline CDR1 is DFQATT and CDR2 is SNEGSKA (reference sequence). This CDR3 contains 13 residues. V gave up 5 bases and J gave up 1 base, with 11 bases separating them. The CDR3 coding sequence is TGCAGTGCTCCACGGGACGGCCAAGAGACCCAGTACTTC. Its translation: CSAPRDGQETQYF.

This chain uses TRBV7-2 with TRBJ2-7; possible D gene TRBD1, 5 bases. Germline CDR1 is SGHTA and CDR2 is FQGNSA. The CDR3 length is 15 residues. V dropped 0 bases and J dropped 6 bases, with 15 bases sitting between them. DNA for the CDR3: TGTGCCAGCAGCTTAGCCCCCGGGTCAGGGCGCGAGCAGTACTTC. Translation: CASSLAPGSGREQYF.

V and J are TRBV12-3 or TRBV12-4 and TRBJ1-1; unclear D gene. This CDR3 has 13 residues. V shed 3 bases and J shed 6 bases, with 11 bases lying between them. The CDR3 DNA sequence: TGTGCCAGCAGTTTGGAGATGGGAGCTGAAGCTTTCTTT. This translates into CASSLEMGAEAFF.

This clone is categorized as medium-sized. The chain joins TRBV5-1 to TRBJ2-2; D might be TRBD2 (5 bases). The CDR3 spans 14 residues. V was shortened by 5 bases and J by 1 base, with 9 bases between the two germline ends. Germline V CDR1 and CDR2: SGHRS, YFSETQ. The CDR3, as DNA: TGCGCCAGCAGGGACTCTCTGAACACCGGGGAGCTGTTTTTT. Encoded protein: CASRDSLNTGELFF. The whole variable domain, remainder taken from reference TRBV5-1 and TRBJ2-2, is KAGVTQTPRYLIKTRGQQVTLSCSPISGHRSVSWYQQTPGQGLQFLFEYFSETQRNKGNFPGRFSGRQFSNSRSEMNVSTLELGDSALYLCASRDSLNTGELFFGEGSRLTVL.

This clone occurred a few times. The rearrangement links TRBV2 to TRBJ2-7; perhaps TRBD2 as D (5 bases). V was clipped by 4 bases and J by 3 bases, with 7 bases between them. CDR3 size: 12 residues. Germline V gene lookup returns CDR1 SNHLY and CDR2 FYNNEI. The CDR3, as DNA: TGTGCCAGCAGTGTTGGAGGCTACGAGCAGTACTTC. Encoded protein: CASSVGGYEQYF.

This clone was detected many times. Just one base apart from a much larger clone, this may be a read error. This is likely a read error, given that the CDR3 carries no conserved phenylalanine or tryptophan at its end. This rearrangement joins TRBV30 to TRBJ1-3; a possible D gene is TRBD1 (6 bases). V gave up 5 bases and J gave up 0 bases, with 8 bases separating them. CDR1 GTSNPN and CDR2 SVGIG come from the germline V gene (reference sequence). CDR3 length: 13 amino acids. The CDR3 reads CAWQGNSGNTIYL. CDR3 DNA sequence: TGTGCCTGGCAGGGGAACTCTGGAAACACCATATATCTT.

This clone was seen once. The rearrangement uses TRBV15 and TRBJ2-7, with TRBD1 as a possible D gene (5 bases). CDR1 and CDR2 from the germline V gene are LNHNV and YYDKDF (reference sequence). Trimming shortened V by 0 bases and J by 4 bases, and 22 bases separated the two germline ends. This CDR3 is 18 amino acids long. The CDR3 region has the DNA TGTGCCACCAGCAGAGACGACTGGGGAAATAGGGGATTTTACGAGCAGTACTTC. Protein: CATSRDDWGNRGFYEQYF.

By share, this clone ranks as medium-sized. Within the sample, other DNA sequences also encode this same CDR3. The V call is TRBV20-1, the J call TRBJ2-7; D may be TRBD2 (7 bases). Between the trimmed V and J ends, which lost 2 bases and 5 bases, there was a span of 16 bases. This CDR3 contains 14 residues. The germline CDR1 and CDR2 sequences are DFQATT and SNEGSKA (reference sequence). CDR3 region: CSARIWGGSNEQYF. Written as DNA, the CDR3 is TGCAGTGCTAGAATTTGGGGGGGCAGCAACGAGCAGTACTTC.

V is TRBV28 and J is TRBJ1-2; tentatively, D is TRBD1 (5 bases). The CDR3 is 14 amino acids. With 5 bases removed from V and 2 bases from J, the gap between germline ends came to 12 bases. Germline V CDR1 and CDR2: MDHEN, SYDVKM. The CDR3 nucleotides are TGTGCCAGCAGTCCGACAGATTCAAACTATGGCTACACCTTC. Amino acids: CASSPTDSNYGYTF.

This clone counts as medium-sized. The chain recombines TRBV27 with TRBJ1-5; 9 nucleotides agree with TRBD1. The CDR3 runs to 19 residues. In germline, CDR1 is MNHEY, CDR2 SMNVEV (reference sequence). Trimming took 5 bases from V and 2 from J; bases not matched to a gene: 16. The CDR3 DNA follows: TGTGCCAGCAGTCCATCGAGGGCCGGGACAGGGAGAGGCAATCAGCCCCAGCATTTT. Protein sequence: CASSPSRAGTGRGNQPQHF.

This clone was recorded a few times. The chain links TRBV6-1 to TRBJ2-3; D remains unclear. V lost 5 bases and J 4 bases, leaving 10 bases between the germline ends. The CDR3 covers 13 residues. Germline V gives CDR1 MNHNS, CDR2 SASEGT. CDR3: CASSQFAPDTQYF. The CDR3, as DNA: TGTGCCAGCAGTCAATTTGCTCCAGATACGCAGTATTTT.

V gene TRBV13 combines with J gene TRBJ2-1; 9 bases line up with TRBD1. The V and J ends lost 5 bases and 5 bases, in that order; junction bases with no gene match: 7. CDR1 and CDR2 from the germline V gene are PRHDT and FYEKMQ (reference sequence). The CDR3 is 15 amino acids. The CDR3: CASSRRGTGNNEQFF. Written as DNA, the CDR3 is TGTGCCAGCAGCCGCAGGGGGACAGGGAACAATGAGCAGTTCTTC.

The genes are TRBV11-2 and TRBJ2-1, with D possibly being TRBD1 or TRBD2 (5 bases each). The V end was cut by 5 bases, the J end by 5 bases, with 16 bases between. The CDR3 spans 15 residues. Per the germline V gene, CDR1 is SGHAT and CDR2 is FQNNGV. CDR3 protein: CASSRGVGANNEQFF. The CDR3 nucleotides read TGTGCCAGCAGCCGAGGGGTAGGGGCGAACAATGAGCAGTTCTTC.

There are a few counts of this clone. The genes are TRBV5-1 and TRBJ2-3, with D perhaps matching TRBD1 or TRBD2 (6 bases each). Trimming shortened V by 4 bases and J by 3 bases, and 12 bases separated the two germline ends. The CDR3 contains 14 residues. CDR1 is SGHRS, CDR2 YFSETQ, per germline. DNA for the CDR3: TGCGCCAGCAGCCCCGGGGGCTTGACAGATACGCAGTATTTT. It translates to CASSPGGLTDTQYF. Combining the CDR3 with reference TRBV5-1 and TRBJ2-3 gives the whole variable domain KAGVTQTPRYLIKTRGQQVTLSCSPISGHRSVSWYQQTPGQGLQFLFEYFSETQRNKGNFPGRFSGRQFSNSRSEMNVSTLELGDSALYLCASSPGGLTDTQYFGPGTRLTVL.

As to this clone: A much larger clone differs from this one at a single base, so this may be a read error. This CDR3 reads CSVGPRGHFVTDTQYF. CDR3 nucleotides: TGCAGCGTTGGGCCCAGGGGACATTTCGTCACAGATACGCAGTATTTT. The gene calls are TRBV29-1 and TRBJ2-3; weak D call: TRBD1 (6 bases). Germline CDR1 SQVTM, CDR2 ANQGSEA. The CDR3 loop spans 16 amino acids. V was shortened by 4 bases and J by 2 bases, with 19 bases between the two germline ends.